One sample yielded the 20 T cell receptor beta chains listed below, sequenced in a study of cytomegalovirus exposure and HLA in healthy donors. Amplification used 60 Vbeta primers and 13 Jbeta primers. This table comes from immunoSEQ multiplex PCR, and its TCRdb copy is limited to in-frame clones, with some not included. The sample gives 100,000 to 120,000 clones, less than 80% of which show up once; 3.5% to 5% is in the top ten. The specimen was PBMCs. Receptor source: a woman between 40 and 55 years old in good health and CMV-seropositive.

V is TRBV19 and J is TRBJ1-5; D is unclear. The CDR3 consists of 14 residues. CDR1 is LNHDA and CDR2 is SQIVND in the germline V gene (reference sequence). Trimming left V 1 base short and J 4 bases short, with 8 bases between. This chain's CDR3 is CASSIGGPNQPQHF. CDR3 nucleotide sequence: TGTGCCAGTAGTATAGGAGGGCCGAATCAGCCCCAGCATTTT.

The chain links TRBV6-5 to TRBJ2-1, with TRBD2 matching 11 bases. The germline CDR1 and CDR2 sequences are MNHEY and SVGAGI. This CDR3 is built from 13 residues. With V trimmed by 6 bases and J by 7 bases, 2 bases remained unmatched. CDR3 coding DNA: TGTGCCAGCAGGCTAGCGGGAGGTAATGAGCAGTTCTTC. It encodes CASRLAGGNEQFF.

V usage is TRBV7-9 and J usage is TRBJ1-3; D remains ambiguous. V gave up 5 bases and J gave up 8 bases, with 13 bases separating them. Germline assignment: CDR1 SEHNR and CDR2 FQNEAQ (reference sequence). This CDR3 has 13 amino acids. In nucleotides, the CDR3 is TGTGCCAGCAGCCCCCGGAGGGAGGACACCATATATTTT. This gives the protein CASSPRREDTIYF.

This clone was observed a few times. This sequence joins TRBV30 and TRBJ2-1, with TRBD2 matching 8 bases. The ends lost 1 base at V and 10 bases at J; junction bases unmatched: 3. The CDR3 sequence is 12 residues long. CDR1 GTSNPN and CDR2 SVGIG come from the germline V gene (reference sequence). CDR3 protein: CAWSEGTREQFF. The CDR3 nucleotides are TGTGCCTGGAGTGAAGGGACTAGGGAGCAGTTCTTC.

The chain joins TRBV30 to TRBJ2-2, with D possibly matching TRBD1 (6 bases). Germline V gene sequence: CDR1 GTSNPN, CDR2 SVGIG (reference sequence). This CDR3 contains 13 residues. Trimming pared 3 bases from V and 9 bases from J, leaving 14 bases between. The CDR3 sequence: CAWSRNRERELFF. DNA for the CDR3: TGTGCCTGGAGCCGGAACAGGGAAAGGGAGCTGTTTTTT.

The chain has TRBV18 and TRBJ2-7, with D uncertain. V dropped 1 base and J dropped 0 bases, with 4 bases sitting between them. The CDR3 is 13 amino acids. Looked up from germline, CDR1 is KGHSH and CDR2 is LQKENI. Here the CDR3 DNA reads TGTGCCAGCTCACCACAGAGCTCCTACGAGCAGTACTTC. This gives the protein CASSPQSSYEQYF.

J is TRBJ2-7 and V is TRBV27, with 11 bases fitting TRBD2. Germline CDR1 reads MNHEY; CDR2 reads SMNVEV (reference sequence). The CDR3 contains 15 residues. The junction had 8 bases not matched to a gene; V was cut back by 6 bases and J by 4 bases. The chain's CDR3 is CASSPAGTSGYEQYF. The CDR3 DNA reads as TGTGCCAGCAGCCCAGCCGGGACTAGCGGATACGAGCAGTACTTC.

The V call is TRBV27, the J call TRBJ2-1, with 7 bases identical to TRBD2. V was pared by 6 bases and J by 0 bases, with 8 bases of the junction left unmatched. The CDR3 spans 16 residues. Germline V gives CDR1 MNHEY, CDR2 SMNVEV (reference sequence). CDR3 DNA sequence: TGTGCCAGCAGAGGGACTAAGTGGGGCTCCTACAATGAGCAGTTCTTC. It codes for CASRGTKWGSYNEQFF.

The V gene is TRBV30, the J gene TRBJ2-5, with TRBD2 identical over 9 bases. The trim removed 0 bases at V and 4 bases at J, leaving 6 bases unmatched. Germline lookup yields CDR1 GTSNPN and CDR2 SVGIG (reference sequence). The CDR3 extends over 15 amino acids. CDR3 protein: CAWSVHSGGGETQYF. The CDR3 coding sequence is TGTGCCTGGAGTGTACATAGCGGGGGTGGAGAGACCCAGTACTTC.

This rearrangement joins TRBV27 to TRBJ2-7; D remains ambiguous. V was shortened by 3 bases and J by 6 bases, with 15 bases between the two germline ends. The CDR3 totals 14 residues. Germline V CDR1 and CDR2: MNHEY, SMNVEV (reference sequence). Written as DNA, the CDR3 is TGTGCCAGCAGTTTCGGGTCCCAGAGGAGCGAGCAGTACTTC. This encodes CASSFGSQRSEQYF.

This clone was seen only a few times. The chain couples TRBV11-2 to TRBJ2-3, with D possibly matching TRBD1 (5 bases). This CDR3 is 15 amino acids long. Germline assignment: CDR1 SGHAT and CDR2 FQNNGV. V was pared by 5 bases and J by 0 bases, with 12 bases between. This CDR3 is CASSPRQSSTDTQYF. The CDR3 nucleotides read TGTGCCAGCAGCCCGCGACAGTCTAGCACAGATACGCAGTATTTT.

This chain connects TRBV7-3 to TRBJ1-1; 8 bases fit TRBD1. With 4 bases clipped from V and 3 bases from J, the junction kept 1 base outside the gene matches. The CDR3 has 13 amino acids. Per the germline V gene, CDR1 is SGHTA and CDR2 is FQGTGA. The CDR3 loop reads CASSSDRDTEAFF. CDR3 nucleotides: TGTGCCAGCAGCTCGGACAGGGACACTGAAGCTTTCTTT.

The chain links TRBV5-1 to TRBJ2-7; TRBD2 matches 10 bases. Germline V gene data show CDR1 as SGHRS and CDR2 as YFSETQ. This CDR3 is built from 15 residues. The V gene end was trimmed by 4 bases and the J gene end by 5 bases; junction bases not matched to a gene: 9. The CDR3 region is CASSLEPSGSDEQYF. The CDR3 DNA reads TGCGCCAGCAGCCTGGAGCCTAGCGGGAGTGACGAGCAGTACTTC.

V and J are TRBV6-5 and TRBJ2-7, with TRBD1 matching 11 bases. This CDR3 spans 15 amino acids. Trimming at V came to 6 bases and at J to 3 bases, leaving 7 bases not matched to a gene. In germline, CDR1 is MNHEY, CDR2 SVGAGI. In DNA form, the CDR3 reads TGTGCCAGCAGCCCCCGGGACAGGGGGGTCTACGAGCAGTACTTC. This gives the protein CASSPRDRGVYEQYF.

This chain connects TRBV4-2 to TRBJ2-3, with D hard to call. The CDR3 contains 12 residues. Per the germline V gene, CDR1 is LGHNA and CDR2 is YNFKEQ. Trimming cost V 4 bases and J 6 bases, with 8 bases left between them. In DNA form, the CDR3 reads TGTGCCAGCAGCCCGACAACCGATACGCAGTATTTT. Its translation: CASSPTTDTQYF.

The chain carries TRBV6-1 and TRBJ2-5; 13 positions match TRBD2. The CDR3 length is 15 residues. Germline V gene lookup returns CDR1 MNHNS and CDR2 SASEGT. Trimming removed 4 bases from V and 2 bases from J; junction bases left unmatched: 1. DNA for the CDR3: TGTGCCAGCAGTGTGACTAGCGGGAGGCAAGAGACCCAGTACTTC. Its protein product is CASSVTSGRQETQYF.

V usage is TRBV5-1 and J usage is TRBJ1-2, with 8 positions matching TRBD1. Germline V gene data show CDR1 as SGHRS and CDR2 as YFSETQ. V dropped 0 bases and J dropped 8; count of bases not matched to a gene: 6. This CDR3 spans 14 amino acids. CDR3 bases: TGCGCCAGCAGCTTGGTTCGGACAGGGAGCGGCTACACCTTC. It is translated as CASSLVRTGSGYTF.

V is TRBV6-6 and J is TRBJ1-2; 7 bases match TRBD1. J gave up 2 bases and V 5 bases, and 5 bases lay outside the gene matches. This CDR3 has 14 amino acids. Germline CDR1 and CDR2: MNHNY and SVGAGI (reference sequence). This CDR3 reads CASSTPDRNYGYTF. The CDR3 DNA is TGTGCCAGCAGTACCCCGGACAGGAACTATGGCTACACCTTC.

This clone occurred a few times. CDR3 sequence reads: CASSRLAGFGELFF. DNA for the CDR3: TGTGCCAGCAGCCGACTAGCGGGATTCGGGGAGCTGTTTTTT. The chain uses TRBV6-6 and TRBJ2-2, with 11 positions matching TRBD2. V shed 6 bases and J 7 bases; nucleotides not matched to a gene: 4. Germline V CDR1 and CDR2: MNHNY, SVGAGI (reference sequence). CDR3 length equals 14 residues.

This clone was seen only a few times. The J gene is TRBJ2-7, the V gene TRBV21-1; whether TRBD1, the table's D call, matches the DNA was not checked. TRBV21-1 is labeled a pseudogene. This CDR3 contains 18 residues. Here the CDR3 reads CASSIPGTGDTPSYEQYF. CDR3 nucleotides: TGTGCCAGCAGCATACCAGGGACAGGGGACACCCCTTCCTACGAGCAGTACTTC.